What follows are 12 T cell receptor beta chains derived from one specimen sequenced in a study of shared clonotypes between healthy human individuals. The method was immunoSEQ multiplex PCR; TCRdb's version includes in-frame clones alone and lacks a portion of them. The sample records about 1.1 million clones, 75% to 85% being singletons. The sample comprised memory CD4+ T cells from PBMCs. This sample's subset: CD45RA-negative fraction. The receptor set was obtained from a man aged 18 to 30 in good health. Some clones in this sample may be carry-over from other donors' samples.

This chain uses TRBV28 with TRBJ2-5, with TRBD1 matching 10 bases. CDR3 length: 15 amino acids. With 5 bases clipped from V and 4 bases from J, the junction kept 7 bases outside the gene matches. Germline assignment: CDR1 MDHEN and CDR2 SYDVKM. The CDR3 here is CASSRRGQGLETQYF. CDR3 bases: TGTGCCAGCAGTCGGCGGGGACAGGGGCTAGAGACCCAGTACTTC.

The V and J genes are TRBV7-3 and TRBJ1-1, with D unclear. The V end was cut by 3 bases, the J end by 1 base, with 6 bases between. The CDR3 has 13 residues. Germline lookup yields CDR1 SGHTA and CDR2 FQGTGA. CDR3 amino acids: CASSFEPNTEAFF. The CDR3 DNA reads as TGTGCCAGCAGCTTCGAACCGAACACTGAAGCTTTCTTT.

The DNA of the CDR3 is TGTGCCAGCACCCCTACTACCGGGACAGGGGGCTCTGGGGCCAACGTCCTGACTTTC. Translation gives CASTPTTGTGGSGANVLTF. The chain couples TRBV28 to TRBJ2-6; 11 bases align to TRBD1. The V gene's germline CDR1 is MDHEN and CDR2 SYDVKM. J lost 0 bases, V lost 7 bases, and 11 bases had no gene match. This CDR3 region has 19 residues.

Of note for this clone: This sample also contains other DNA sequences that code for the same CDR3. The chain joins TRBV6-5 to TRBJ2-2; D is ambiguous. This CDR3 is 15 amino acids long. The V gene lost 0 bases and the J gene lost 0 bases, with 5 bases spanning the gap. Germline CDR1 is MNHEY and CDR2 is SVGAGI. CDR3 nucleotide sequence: TGTGCCAGCAGTTACTCGGGCCCGAACACCGGGGAGCTGTTTTTT. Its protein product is CASSYSGPNTGELFF.

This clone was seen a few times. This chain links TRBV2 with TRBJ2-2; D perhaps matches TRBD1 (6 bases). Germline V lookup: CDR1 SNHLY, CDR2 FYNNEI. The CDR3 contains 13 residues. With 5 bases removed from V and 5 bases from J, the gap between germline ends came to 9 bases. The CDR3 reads CASSPGATGELFF. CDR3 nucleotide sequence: TGTGCCAGCAGTCCAGGGGCGACCGGGGAGCTGTTTTTT. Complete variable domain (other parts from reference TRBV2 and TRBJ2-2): EPEVTQTPSHQVTQMGQEVILRCVPISNHLYFYWYRQILGQKVEFLVSFYNNEISEKSEIFDDQFSVERPDGSNFTLKIRSTKLEDSAMYFCASSPGATGELFFGEGSRLTVL.

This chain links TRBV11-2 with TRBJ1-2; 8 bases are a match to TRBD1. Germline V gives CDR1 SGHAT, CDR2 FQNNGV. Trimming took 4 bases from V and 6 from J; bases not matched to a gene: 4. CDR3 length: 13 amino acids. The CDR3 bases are TGTGCCAGCAGCTCCGACAGGGGTAATGGCTACACCTTC. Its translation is CASSSDRGNGYTF. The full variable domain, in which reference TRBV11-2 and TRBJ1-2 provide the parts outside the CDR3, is EAGVAQSPRYKIIEKRQSVAFWCNPISGHATLYWYQQILGQGPKLLIQFQNNGVVDDSQLPKDRFSAERLKGVDSTLKIQPAKLEDSAVYLCASSSDRGNGYTFGSGTRLTVV.

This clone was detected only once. In DNA, the CDR3 is TGTGCCAGCTCACAGACAGGGAACACTGAAGCTTTCTTT. It yields the protein CASSQTGNTEAFF. The V gene is TRBV18, the J gene TRBJ1-1, with D maybe TRBD1 (6 bases). Trimming left V 4 bases short and J 1 base short, with 7 bases between. Germline V gives CDR1 KGHSH, CDR2 LQKENI. The CDR3 sequence is 13 residues long.

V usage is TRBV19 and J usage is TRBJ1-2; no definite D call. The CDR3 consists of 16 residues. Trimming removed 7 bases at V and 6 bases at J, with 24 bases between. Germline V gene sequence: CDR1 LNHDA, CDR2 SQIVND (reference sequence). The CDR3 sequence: CASNPLGRGPSHGYTF. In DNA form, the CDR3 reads TGTGCCAGTAACCCCCTCGGGAGAGGGCCAAGCCATGGCTACACCTTC.

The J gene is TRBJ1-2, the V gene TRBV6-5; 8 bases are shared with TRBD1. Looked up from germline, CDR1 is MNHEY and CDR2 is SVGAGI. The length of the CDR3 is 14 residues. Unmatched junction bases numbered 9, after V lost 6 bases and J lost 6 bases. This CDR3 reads CASSPPNRGDGYTF. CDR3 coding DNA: TGTGCCAGCAGCCCCCCCAACAGGGGGGATGGCTACACCTTC.

The CDR3: CASRGQGDYTEAFF. CDR3 nucleotide sequence: TGTGCCAGCAGGGGACAGGGTGACTACACTGAAGCTTTCTTT. The chain has TRBV9 and TRBJ1-1; 9 bases line up with TRBD1. V shed 5 bases and J 3 bases; nucleotides not matched to a gene: 5. This CDR3 has 14 residues. Germline V gene sequence: CDR1 SGDLS, CDR2 YYNGEE.

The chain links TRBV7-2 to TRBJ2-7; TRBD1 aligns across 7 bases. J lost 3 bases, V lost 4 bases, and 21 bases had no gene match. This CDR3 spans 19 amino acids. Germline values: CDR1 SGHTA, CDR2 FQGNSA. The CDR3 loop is CASSSPKEKGQSDYYEQYF. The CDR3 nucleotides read TGTGCCAGCAGCTCGCCTAAAGAAAAGGGACAGTCAGACTACTACGAGCAGTACTTC.

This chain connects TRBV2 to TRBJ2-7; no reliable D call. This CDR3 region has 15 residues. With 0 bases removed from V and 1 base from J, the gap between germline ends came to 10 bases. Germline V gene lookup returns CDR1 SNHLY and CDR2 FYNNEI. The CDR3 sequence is CASSEAFPASYEQYF. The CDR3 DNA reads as TGTGCCAGCAGTGAAGCATTCCCTGCTTCCTACGAGCAGTACTTC. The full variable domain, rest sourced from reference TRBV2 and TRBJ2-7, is EPEVTQTPSHQVTQMGQEVILRCVPISNHLYFYWYRQILGQKVEFLVSFYNNEISEKSEIFDDQFSVERPDGSNFTLKIRSTKLEDSAMYFCASSEAFPASYEQYFGPGTRLTVT.